The 27 T cell receptor beta chains in this list originate from one sample, sequenced in a study of patients and donors after allogeneic stem cell transplantation (dated by TCRdb to 2020 to 2021). Library preparation employed RT-PCR. Sequencing instrument: NextSeq 550. TCRdb reran the public reads through fastp at Q25 and MiXCR, keeping productive beta chains. Duplicate CDR3 protein sequences are folded into a single record with the most common DNA and genes. For this sample there are 200,000 to 250,000 distinct CDR3 sequences; over 12% appear just once. The leading ten clones occupy approximately 10% of the sample. The sequenced sample consisted of blood, either unsorted or a sorted T cell fraction (not recorded which). The receptors come from a human donor who was either an allogeneic HSCT recipient or a stem cell or donor lymphocyte infusion donor (not recorded which). It is not recorded whose cells these are; they may come from a transplant donor.

This clonotype was counted between two and nine times. The gene calls are TRBV30 and TRBJ2-7, with D possibly TRBD1 on 5 matching bases. The V end lost 0 bases, the J end lost 0 bases, and 12 bases lay between the germline ends. The CDR3 runs 15 residues. Germline CDR1 reads GTSNPN; CDR2 reads SVGIG (reference sequence). This CDR3 reads CAWSVQALSSYEQYF. The DNA for the CDR3 is TGTGCCTGGAGTGTACAGGCCCTTAGCTCCTACGAGCAGTACTTC.

This clonotype was detected a few times. V gene TRBV30 combines with J gene TRBJ1-2, with no clear D. The germline CDR1 and CDR2 sequences are GTSNPN and SVGIG (reference sequence). V gave up 2 bases and J gave up 8 bases, with 18 bases separating them. The CDR3 is 14 amino acids. This CDR3 is CAWSYGVVLSGYTF. In nucleotides, the CDR3 is TGTGCCTGGAGTTACGGGGTGGTGTTGAGCGGCTACACCTTC.

The V gene is TRBV5-1, the J gene TRBJ1-2, with 7 bases identical to TRBD1. The CDR3 is 17 amino acids. Per the germline V gene, CDR1 is SGHRS and CDR2 is YFSETQ. The junction had 14 bases not matched to a gene; V was cut back by 0 bases and J by 6 bases. The CDR3, as DNA: TGCGCCAGCAGCTTGGGTGACAGGGTACCCCCGAGGGATGGCTACACCTTC. Amino acid sequence: CASSLGDRVPPRDGYTF.

This clonotype was found a few times. V is TRBV11-2 and J is TRBJ2-1; D might be TRBD2 (6 bases). Germline V gene sequence: CDR1 SGHAT, CDR2 FQNNGV. Trimming cost V 0 bases and J 4 bases, with 13 bases left between them. The CDR3 length is 16 residues. As DNA, the CDR3 is TGTGCCAGCAGCTTAGAAGTGACTAGGCCATACAATGAGCAGTTCTTC. Protein product: CASSLEVTRPYNEQFF.

This clonotype was picked up a small number of times. This chain links TRBV7-2 with TRBJ1-5; 7 nucleotides agree with TRBD1. V lost 5 bases to trimming and J lost 1 base; unmatched junction nucleotides: 5. CDR1 and CDR2 (germline): SGHTA, FQGNSA. CDR3 length: 15 amino acids. In DNA, the CDR3 is TGTGCCAGCAGCCAGACAGGGAACAGCAATCAGCCCCAGCATTTT. As protein: CASSQTGNSNQPQHF.

The DNA of the CDR3 is TGCGCCAGCAGCCACCTGGGCTCGAAGAACACTGAAGCTTTCTTT. It encodes CASSHLGSKNTEAFF. The rearrangement links TRBV4-3 to TRBJ1-1; no firm D call. The CDR3 runs to 15 residues. The germline gives CDR1 LGHNA, CDR2 YSLEER. V was trimmed by 3 bases and J by 1 base, leaving 12 bases between them.

Worth noting for this clonotype: This may stem from a read error, because a much larger clone lies one nucleotide away. The DNA for the CDR3 is TGTGCCAGCAGCTGGGACACTGAAGCTTTCTTT. It specifies CASSWDTEAFF. V gene TRBV5-6 combines with J gene TRBJ1-1; unclear D gene. This CDR3 has 11 amino acids. CDR1 and CDR2 (germline): SGHDT, YYEEEE. Trimming removed 3 bases from V and 3 bases from J, with 3 bases in between.

The rearrangement links TRBV6-4 to TRBJ2-1; TRBD2 agrees at 7 bases. This CDR3 region has 15 residues. CDR1 is MRHNA and CDR2 is SNTAGT in the germline V gene. Trimming at V came to 2 bases and at J to 5 bases, leaving 6 bases not matched to a gene. The chain's CDR3 is CASSDGLELHNEQFF. CDR3 nucleotide sequence: TGTGCCAGCAGTGACGGACTAGAGTTACACAATGAGCAGTTCTTC.

With respect to this clonotype: This may come from a read error, since a much larger clone is one base off. The chain recombines TRBV11-2 with TRBJ2-3; D unresolved. CDR1 SGHAT and CDR2 FQNNGV come from the germline V gene. This CDR3 has 14 residues. The CDR3 here is CAISFHLSTDTQYF. As DNA, the CDR3 is TGTGCCATCAGCTTTCATCTGAGCACAGATACGCAGTATTTT.

The sample holds many counts of this clonotype. The gene calls are TRBV20-1 and TRBJ2-1; D may be TRBD1 (5 bases). The CDR3 is 11 amino acids. The germline V gene encodes CDR1 DFQATT and CDR2 SNEGSKA (reference sequence). The V end lost 3 bases, the J end lost 14 bases, and 14 bases lay between the germline ends. The CDR3 sequence: CSARATDGEFF. DNA for the CDR3: TGCAGTGCTAGGGCGACAGACGGAGAGTTCTTC.

As DNA, the CDR3 is TGTGCCAGCAGCTCCCCGGGACTAGCGGGGGCCCCCCAATTCTTC. It specifies CASSSPGLAGAPQFF. This chain connects TRBV7-2 to TRBJ2-1; 14 positions match TRBD2. Germline trimming cut 4 bases from V and 16 bases from J; bases unmatched to any gene: 12. The germline gives CDR1 SGHTA, CDR2 FQGNSA. The CDR3 sequence is 15 residues long. Complete variable domain (other parts from reference TRBV7-2 and TRBJ2-1): GAGVSQSPSNKVTEKGKDVELRCDPISGHTALYWYRQSLGQGLEFLIYFQGNSAPDKSGLPSDRFSAERTGGSVSTLTIQRTQQEDSAVYLCASSSPGLAGAPQFFGPGTRLTVL.

In its sample, this clonotype was seen many times. The V call is TRBV18, the J call TRBJ1-5; D is unclear. Per the germline V gene, CDR1 is KGHSH and CDR2 is LQKENI. The CDR3 extends over 8 amino acids. The CDR3 nucleotides are TGTGCAAGTCAGCCCCAGCATTTT. It is translated as CASQPQHF.

In its sample, this clonotype was seen many times. The V and J genes are TRBV19 and TRBJ2-3; 8 bases match TRBD2. J was trimmed by 4 bases and V by 7 bases; bases with no gene match: 7. CDR3 length: 14 amino acids. Germline V gene sequence: CDR1 LNHDA, CDR2 SQIVND (reference sequence). Here the CDR3 DNA reads TGTGCCAGTACTAAGCGGGGGACCGCAGATACGCAGTATTTT. Its protein is CASTKRGTADTQYF.

This clonotype was counted between two and nine times. This chain uses TRBV30 with TRBJ2-3; maybe TRBD1 (5 bases). The V gene's germline CDR1 is GTSNPN and CDR2 SVGIG (reference sequence). This CDR3 contains 14 residues. V was shortened by 8 bases and J by 0 bases, with 15 bases between the two germline ends. The CDR3 spells CAHQTAGSTDTQYF. As DNA, the CDR3 is TGTGCCCACCAGACAGCCGGGAGCACAGATACGCAGTATTTT.

In its sample, this clonotype was seen a few times. The chain carries TRBV3-1 and TRBJ2-7; no definite D call. V lost 0 bases and J 2 bases, leaving 11 bases between the germline ends. Germline V CDR1 and CDR2: LGHDT, YNNKEL (reference sequence). CDR3 size: 15 residues. The CDR3 nucleotides read TGTGCCAGCAGCCAAGAGCCCGGTCCGACCTACGAGCAGTACTTC. This encodes CASSQEPGPTYEQYF.

There are a few counts of this clonotype. The chain employs TRBV25-1 and TRBJ2-3, with 9 bases matching TRBD1. J was trimmed by 3 bases and V by 4 bases; bases with no gene match: 5. Germline V lookup: CDR1 MGHDK, CDR2 SYGVNS. This CDR3 has 15 amino acids. CDR3 coding DNA: TGTGCCAGCAGTGGGGACAGGGATTGGACAGATACGCAGTATTTT. This gives the protein CASSGDRDWTDTQYF.

V usage is TRBV5-1 and J usage is TRBJ1-4; D gene unclear. V dropped 4 bases and J dropped 3 bases, with 10 bases sitting between them. The CDR3 consists of 14 residues. The germline CDR1 and CDR2 sequences are SGHRS and YFSETQ. In DNA form, the CDR3 reads TGCGCCAGCAGCCCGACGGGGTCTAATGAAAAACTGTTTTTT. Its translation: CASSPTGSNEKLFF.

This clonotype was seen repeatedly, ten times or more. The chain combines TRBV6-5 with TRBJ2-3, with D hard to call. CDR3 size: 12 residues. Trimming shortened V by 6 bases and J by 4 bases, and 8 bases separated the two germline ends. Germline V gene data show CDR1 as MNHEY and CDR2 as SVGAGI. CDR3 coding DNA: TGTGCCAGCAGCCCCATACCAGATACGCAGTATTTT. Amino acids: CASSPIPDTQYF.

V and J are TRBV6-2 or TRBV6-3 and TRBJ2-1, with TRBD2 matching over 11 bases. CDR3 size: 16 residues. CDR1 is MNHEY, CDR2 SVGEGT, per germline. The ends lost 2 bases at V and 9 bases at J; junction bases unmatched: 9. CDR3 in amino acids: CASSYGSGGAAGEQFF. CDR3 DNA sequence: TGTGCCAGCAGTTACGGTAGCGGGGGGGCGGCGGGTGAGCAGTTCTTC.

J is TRBJ2-6 and V is TRBV7-3, with 9 bases aligning to TRBD1. The junction had 9 bases not matched to a gene; V was cut back by 2 bases and J by 4 bases. CDR3 length equals 18 residues. Germline assignment: CDR1 SGHTA and CDR2 FQGTGA. The CDR3 loop reads CASSLFGQGSTGANVLTF. The CDR3 DNA follows: TGTGCCAGCAGCTTATTTGGACAGGGGTCGACAGGGGCCAACGTCCTGACTTTC.

This clonotype showed up just a few times. V gene TRBV12-3 or TRBV12-4 combines with J gene TRBJ2-1; 10 bases map to TRBD2. The ends lost 8 bases at V and 2 bases at J; junction bases unmatched: 6. This CDR3 region has 15 residues. The CDR3 is CASQNSGGTYNEQFF. The DNA of the CDR3 is TGTGCCAGCCAAAATAGCGGGGGGACCTACAATGAGCAGTTCTTC.

The chain is built from TRBV29-1 and TRBJ1-1; D is undetermined. V lost 7 bases, J lost 3 bases, and 18 bases lay in between. Germline V gives CDR1 SQVTM, CDR2 ANQGSEA. The CDR3 has 14 residues. The CDR3 reads CSAQRGREYTEAFF. As DNA, the CDR3 is TGCAGCGCCCAACGAGGGAGGGAGTACACTGAAGCTTTCTTT. Looking up the rest from reference TRBV29-1 and TRBJ1-1 gives the full variable domain: SAVISQKPSRDICQRGTSLTIQCQVDSQVTMMFWYRQQPGQSLTLIATANQGSEATYESGFVIDKFPISRPNLTFSTLTVSNMSPEDSSIYLCSAQRGREYTEAFFGQGTRLTVV.

This clonotype was detected a few times. The chain couples TRBV23-1 to TRBJ2-7; TRBD2 agrees at 9 bases. TRBV23-1 is filed as an ORF, its function uncertain. With V trimmed by 6 bases and J by 1 base, 7 bases remained unmatched. The CDR3 extends over 15 amino acids. The CDR3 DNA reads as TGCGCCAGCAGCCTTAGCGGGGGCGATTCCTACGAGCAGTACTTC. It encodes CASSLSGGDSYEQYF.

This chain joins TRBV20-1 and TRBJ1-5; 7 bases are a match to TRBD1. J was trimmed by 9 bases and V by 1 base; bases with no gene match: 6. Germline CDR1 is DFQATT and CDR2 is SNEGSKA (reference sequence). The CDR3 loop spans 13 amino acids. The CDR3 DNA follows: TGCAGTGCTAGAGCAAGGGGGCGAAGGCCCCAGCATTTT. Translating gives CSARARGRRPQHF.

Only a few counts were recorded for this clonotype. The chain combines TRBV5-1 with TRBJ1-3; D is uncertain. The germline V gene encodes CDR1 SGHRS and CDR2 YFSETQ. V lost 0 bases, J lost 0 bases, and 10 bases lay in between. The CDR3 runs 16 residues. The CDR3 bases are TGCGCCAGCAGCTTGGCCGGGCTCCTCTCTGGAAACACCATATATTTT. As protein: CASSLAGLLSGNTIYF.

The chain uses TRBV5-1 and TRBJ2-3; possibly TRBD2 for D (6 bases). The CDR3 length is 16 residues. The germline V gene encodes CDR1 SGHRS and CDR2 YFSETQ. Trimming left V 4 bases short and J 2 bases short, with 17 bases between. CDR3 loop: CASSPGSGHSTDTQYF. In DNA, the CDR3 is TGCGCCAGCAGCCCCGGTAGCGGACATTCCACAGATACGCAGTATTTT.

This clonotype was counted many times. V and J are TRBV20-1 and TRBJ2-1; TRBD2 might be the D (6 bases). The germline V gene has CDR1 DFQATT and CDR2 SNEGSKA (reference sequence). Trimming took off 6 bases at V and 3 bases at J, with 18 bases between the two ends. CDR3 size: 15 residues. The CDR3 region has the DNA TGCAGTGCGCCATGGGACTCCCGGAACTACAATGAGCAGTTCTTC. It translates to CSAPWDSRNYNEQFF.